The 17 T cell receptor beta chains below come from one sample, sequenced in a study of T cell responses to AZD1222 COVID-19 vaccine. Generated by immunoSEQ multiplex PCR, the TCRdb table keeps only in-frame clones and is missing some. The table shows roughly 79,000 clones, with about 90% occurring only once. Sample: peripheral blood, taken on day 0 of MenACWY control vaccination. Receptors originate from an adult in good health.

The CDR3 protein is CASSLGGGDIYGYTF. CDR3 nucleotide sequence: TGTGCCAGCAGCTTAGGGGGTGGGGACATCTATGGCTACACCTTC. The chain has TRBV7-3 and TRBJ1-2; D is possibly TRBD1 (6 bases). The CDR3 spans 15 residues. Germline CDR1 SGHTA, CDR2 FQGTGA. V was pared by 2 bases and J by 4 bases, with 14 bases between.

This chain uses TRBV7-2 with TRBJ2-1; 14 bases agree with TRBD2. The CDR3 extends over 16 amino acids. V was clipped by 4 bases and J by 5 bases; unmatched bases: 4. Germline-derived CDR1 and CDR2 are SGHTA and FQGNSA. This CDR3 reads CASSSRLAGGHNEQFF. The CDR3 DNA follows: TGTGCCAGCAGCTCGAGACTAGCGGGAGGGCACAATGAGCAGTTCTTC.

The chain joins TRBV30 to TRBJ1-5, with TRBD1 identical over 12 bases. J was trimmed by 5 bases and V by 1 base; bases with no gene match: 0. This CDR3 spans 14 amino acids. Germline CDR1 reads GTSNPN; CDR2 reads SVGIG (reference sequence). CDR3 in DNA: TGTGCCTGGAGTGGGGACAGGGGGCATCAGCCCCAGCATTTT. This translates into CAWSGDRGHQPQHF. The full variable domain, with the rest looked up from reference TRBV30 and TRBJ1-5, is SQTIHQWPATLVQPVGSPLSLECTVEGTSNPNLYWYRQAAGRGLQLLFYSVGIGQISSEVPQNLSASRPQDRQFILSSKKLLLSDSGFYLCAWSGDRGHQPQHFGDGTRLSIL.

Details on this clone: A read error may account for a junction end that differs from germline. This chain connects TRBV5-6 to TRBJ2-3, with D possibly being TRBD2 (5 bases). Per the germline V gene, CDR1 is SGHDT and CDR2 is YYEEEE. The CDR3 runs 11 residues. CDR3 residues: CATSGTDTQYF. As DNA, the CDR3 is TGTGCCACCAGCGGAACAGATACGCAGTATTTT.

This clone showed up just once. The V and J genes are TRBV7-2 and TRBJ2-4, with D tentatively TRBD1 (6 bases). Trimming took 5 bases from V and 5 from J, leaving 10 bases between them. Germline assignment: CDR1 SGHTA and CDR2 FQGNSA. The CDR3 consists of 13 residues. The CDR3 protein is CASSKGDQNIQYF. The DNA of the CDR3 is TGTGCCAGCAGCAAGGGGGACCAAAACATTCAGTACTTC.

V usage is TRBV7-2 and J usage is TRBJ2-1, with 7 bases identical to TRBD2. V trimming: 2 bases; J trimming: 0 bases; junction bases outside the gene matches: 4. The CDR3 consists of 16 residues. The V gene's germline CDR1 is SGHTA and CDR2 FQGNSA. CDR3 in amino acids: CASSLNGGSSYNEQFF. The CDR3 coding sequence is TGTGCCAGCAGCTTAAACGGGGGGAGCTCCTACAATGAGCAGTTCTTC.

The rearrangement uses TRBV21-1 and TRBJ1-5; no DNA check was done on the table's D call, TRBD1. TRBV21-1 is a pseudogene segment. This CDR3 comprises 15 residues. The DNA of the CDR3 is TGTGCCAGCAGCAAAAGGTGTGGACAGGGGGAGCCCCAGCATTTT. This translates into CASSKRCGQGEPQHF.

This clone was picked up one time. The chain has TRBV6-5 and TRBJ2-7, with D perhaps assigned TRBD1 or TRBD2 (7 bases each). In germline, CDR1 is MNHEY, CDR2 SVGAGI. This CDR3 is built from 15 residues. Deletions cut 6 bases from V and 0 bases from J, with 15 bases between. CDR3 coding DNA: TGTGCCAGCAGAAGGGGGGGACAGAGCTCCTACGAGCAGTACTTC. Encoded protein: CASRRGGQSSYEQYF.

V is TRBV19 and J is TRBJ2-7; maybe TRBD2 (5 bases). Trimming removed 6 bases from V and 3 bases from J, with 12 bases in between. CDR3 size: 13 residues. Germline-derived CDR1 and CDR2 are LNHDA and SQIVND (reference sequence). The CDR3 spells CASSPSRGYEQYF. The DNA for the CDR3 is TGTGCCAGTAGCCCGAGTCGGGGCTACGAGCAGTACTTC.

The chain links TRBV29-1 to TRBJ2-3; 11 bases are shared with TRBD2. This CDR3 spans 18 amino acids. Germline V CDR1 and CDR2: SQVTM, ANQGSEA. V shed 3 bases, J shed 2 bases, and the junction held 13 bases outside the gene matches. CDR3 amino acids: CSVESRLAGGANTDTQYF. CDR3 nucleotides: TGCAGCGTTGAGTCCCGCCTAGCGGGAGGTGCAAACACAGATACGCAGTATTTT.

CDR3 region: CASSTGGTGELFF. DNA for the CDR3: TGTGCCAGCAGTACCGGGGGAACCGGGGAGCTGTTTTTT. The chain combines TRBV3-1 (or the pseudogene TRBV3-2) with TRBJ2-2; weak D call: TRBD2 (6 bases). The CDR3 covers 13 residues. Looked up from germline, CDR1 is LGHDT and CDR2 is YNNKEL (reference sequence). Trimming took 6 bases from V and 5 from J, leaving 10 bases between them.

The chain links TRBV2 to TRBJ2-7; D is possibly TRBD1 (6 bases). This CDR3 comprises 13 residues. The germline V gene encodes CDR1 SNHLY and CDR2 FYNNEI. V gave up 10 bases and J gave up 8 bases, with 21 bases separating them. The CDR3 DNA sequence: TGTGCCACGGAGGAGGACAGCACTACGAAGCAGTACTTC. It translates to CATEEDSTTKQYF.

This sequence joins TRBV3-1 (or the pseudogene TRBV3-2) and TRBJ2-6, with D hard to call. V dropped 1 base and J dropped 2 bases, with 12 bases sitting between them. Germline CDR1 reads LGHDT; CDR2 reads YNNKEL (reference sequence). CDR3 length: 17 amino acids. CDR3 DNA: TGTGCCAGCAGCCAAGGGGGTTGGGGAACTGGGGCCAACGTCCTGACTTTC. Residues: CASSQGGWGTGANVLTF.

The V and J genes are TRBV11-3 and TRBJ2-5, with 10 bases matching TRBD1. The CDR3 runs 16 residues. Germline CDR1 is SGHNT and CDR2 is YENEEA. V was pared by 1 base and J by 2 bases, with 4 bases of the junction left unmatched. The CDR3 sequence is CASSLGDRGGQETQYF. DNA of the CDR3: TGTGCCAGCAGCTTAGGGGACAGGGGAGGGCAAGAGACCCAGTACTTC.

The chain couples TRBV5-4 to TRBJ2-2, with D possibly TRBD2 on 6 matching bases. The CDR3 spans 16 residues. The germline V gene has CDR1 SGHNT and CDR2 YYREEE (reference sequence). Trimming took 4 bases from V and 1 from J, leaving 14 bases between them. CDR3 bases: TGTGCCAGCAGCCATGGAGGGAGACAGAACACCGGGGAGCTGTTTTTT. Its translation is CASSHGGRQNTGELFF.

V gene TRBV5-1 combines with J gene TRBJ1-1; D gene uncertain. Trimming took 3 bases from V and 8 from J, leaving 11 bases between them. This CDR3 has 12 amino acids. The V gene's germline CDR1 is SGHRS and CDR2 YFSETQ. CDR3 amino acids: CASSSVGIEAFF. CDR3 in DNA: TGCGCCAGCAGCTCGGTGGGAATCGAAGCTTTCTTT.

This rearrangement joins TRBV27 to TRBJ2-4, with 9 positions matching TRBD1. V shed 6 bases, J shed 0 bases, and the junction held 12 bases outside the gene matches. The CDR3 sequence is 18 residues long. The germline gives CDR1 MNHEY, CDR2 SMNVEV (reference sequence). In DNA form, the CDR3 reads TGTGCCAGCAGGAGTGGGACAGGGACGGTTGTAGCCAAAAACATTCAGTACTTC. This encodes CASRSGTGTVVAKNIQYF.